This section outlines one T cell receptor beta chain sequence together with its context. Its antigen is as yet unknown. These data are taken from a study of identifying expanded T cells in peripheral blood. Study observations and caveats: Over approximately two and four weeks, about 15 and 18 clones changed, versus roughly 1.2 between replicates. Clone count variance between approximately 2-week samples rose with total template count.

Healthy donors had no documented immune events, such as infections, while sampled. The method was immunoSEQ multiplex PCR; TCRdb's version includes in-frame clones alone and lacks a portion of them. This table has approximately 100,000 clones, around 88% appearing once. This TCR was recovered from a person aged 18 to 75 in good health. What was sequenced was blood.

CDR3 sequence: CASSNDLAAEAFF. DNA for the CDR3: TGTGCCAGCAGCAACGACCTAGCGGCTGAAGCTTTCTTT. This chain links TRBV2 with TRBJ1-1; D call uncertain. The CDR3 is 13 amino acids. Germline V gene lookup returns CDR1 SNHLY and CDR2 FYNNEI. The V end was cut by 6 bases, the J end by 6 bases, with 14 bases between.